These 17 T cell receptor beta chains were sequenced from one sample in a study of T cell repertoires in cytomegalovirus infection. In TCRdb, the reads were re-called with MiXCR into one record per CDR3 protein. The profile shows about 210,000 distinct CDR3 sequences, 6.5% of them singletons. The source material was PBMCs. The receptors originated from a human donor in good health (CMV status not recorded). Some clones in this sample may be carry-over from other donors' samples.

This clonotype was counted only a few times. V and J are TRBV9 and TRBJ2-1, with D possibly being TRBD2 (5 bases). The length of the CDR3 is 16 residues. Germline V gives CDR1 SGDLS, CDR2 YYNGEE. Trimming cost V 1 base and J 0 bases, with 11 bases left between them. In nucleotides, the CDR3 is TGTGCCAGCAGCGTATTCGGGGTCAGCTCCTACAATGAGCAGTTCTTC. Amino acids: CASSVFGVSSYNEQFF.

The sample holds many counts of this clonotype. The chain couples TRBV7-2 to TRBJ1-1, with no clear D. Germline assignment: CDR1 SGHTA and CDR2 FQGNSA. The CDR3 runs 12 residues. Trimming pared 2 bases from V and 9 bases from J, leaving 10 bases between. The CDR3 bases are TGTGCCAGCAGCTTAAGGATCGCTAAAGCTTTCTTT. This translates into CASSLRIAKAFF.

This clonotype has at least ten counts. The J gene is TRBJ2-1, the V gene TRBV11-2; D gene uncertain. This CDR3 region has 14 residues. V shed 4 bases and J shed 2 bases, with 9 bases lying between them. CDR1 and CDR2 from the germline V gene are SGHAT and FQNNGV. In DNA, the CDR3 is TGTGCCAGCAGCTCCCTGGTGGCCTACAATGAGCAGTTCTTC. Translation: CASSSLVAYNEQFF. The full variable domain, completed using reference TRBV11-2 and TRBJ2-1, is EAGVAQSPRYKIIEKRQSVAFWCNPISGHATLYWYQQILGQGPKLLIQFQNNGVVDDSQLPKDRFSAERLKGVDSTLKIQPAKLEDSAVYLCASSSLVAYNEQFFGPGTRLTVL.

DNA for the CDR3: TGCGCCAGCAGCCAAGGGTTCAGGGAGAACACTGAAGCTTTCTTT. Its translation is CASSQGFRENTEAFF. This chain uses TRBV4-1 with TRBJ1-1; tentatively, D is TRBD1 (5 bases). Germline assignment: CDR1 MGHRA and CDR2 YSYEKL. V gave up 1 base and J gave up 1 base, with 10 bases separating them. The CDR3 runs to 15 residues.

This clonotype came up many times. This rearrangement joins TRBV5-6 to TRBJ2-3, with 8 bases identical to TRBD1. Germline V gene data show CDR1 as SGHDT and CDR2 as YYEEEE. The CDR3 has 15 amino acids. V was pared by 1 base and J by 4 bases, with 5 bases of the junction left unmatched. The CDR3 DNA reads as TGTGCCAGCAGCTTGCGACAGGGGATTGCAGATACGCAGTATTTT. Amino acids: CASSLRQGIADTQYF.

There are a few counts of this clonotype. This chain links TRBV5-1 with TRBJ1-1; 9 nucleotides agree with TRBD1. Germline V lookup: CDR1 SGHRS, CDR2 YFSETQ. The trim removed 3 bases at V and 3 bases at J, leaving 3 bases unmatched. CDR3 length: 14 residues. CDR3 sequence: CASSYRTGDTEAFF. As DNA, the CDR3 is TGCGCCAGCAGCTACCGGACAGGGGACACTGAAGCTTTCTTT. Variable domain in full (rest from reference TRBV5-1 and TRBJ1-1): KAGVTQTPRYLIKTRGQQVTLSCSPISGHRSVSWYQQTPGQGLQFLFEYFSETQRNKGNFPGRFSGRQFSNSRSEMNVSTLELGDSALYLCASSYRTGDTEAFFGQGTRLTVV.

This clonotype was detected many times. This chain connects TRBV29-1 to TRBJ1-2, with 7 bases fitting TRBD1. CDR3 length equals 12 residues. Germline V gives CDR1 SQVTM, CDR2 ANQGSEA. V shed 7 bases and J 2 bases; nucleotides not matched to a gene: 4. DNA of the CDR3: TGCAGCGCCGACAGGGTCAACTATGGCTACACCTTC. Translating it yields CSADRVNYGYTF. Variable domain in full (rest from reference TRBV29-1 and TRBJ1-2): SAVISQKPSRDICQRGTSLTIQCQVDSQVTMMFWYRQQPGQSLTLIATANQGSEATYESGFVIDKFPISRPNLTFSTLTVSNMSPEDSSIYLCSADRVNYGYTFGSGTRLTVV.

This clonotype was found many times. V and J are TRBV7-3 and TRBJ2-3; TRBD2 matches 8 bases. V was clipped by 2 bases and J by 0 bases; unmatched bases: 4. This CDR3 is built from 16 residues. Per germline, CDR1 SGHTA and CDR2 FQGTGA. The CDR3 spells CASSLASGSSTDTQYF. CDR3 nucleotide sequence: TGTGCCAGCAGCTTAGCTAGCGGGTCTAGCACAGATACGCAGTATTTT.

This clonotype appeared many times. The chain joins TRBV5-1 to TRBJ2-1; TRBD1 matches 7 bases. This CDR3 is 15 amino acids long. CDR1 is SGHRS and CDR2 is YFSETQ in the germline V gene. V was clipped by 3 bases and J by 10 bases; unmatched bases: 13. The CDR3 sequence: CASSSGTAMGGEQFF. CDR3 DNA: TGCGCCAGCAGCTCCGGGACAGCAATGGGCGGGGAGCAGTTCTTC.

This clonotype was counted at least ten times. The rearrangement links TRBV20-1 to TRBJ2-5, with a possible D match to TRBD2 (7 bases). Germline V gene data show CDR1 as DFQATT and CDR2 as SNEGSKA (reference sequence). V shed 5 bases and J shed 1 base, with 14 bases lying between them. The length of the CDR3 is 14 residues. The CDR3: CSAGGGGTQETQYF. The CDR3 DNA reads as TGCAGTGCTGGGGGCGGGGGAACCCAAGAGACCCAGTACTTC.

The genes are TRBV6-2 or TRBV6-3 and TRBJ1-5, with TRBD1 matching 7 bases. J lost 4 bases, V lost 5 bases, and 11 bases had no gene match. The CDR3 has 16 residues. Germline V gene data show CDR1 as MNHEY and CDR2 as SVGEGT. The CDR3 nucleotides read TGTGCCAGCAGTCATTGGGACAGTCCAACTAATCAGCCCCAGCATTTT. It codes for CASSHWDSPTNQPQHF.

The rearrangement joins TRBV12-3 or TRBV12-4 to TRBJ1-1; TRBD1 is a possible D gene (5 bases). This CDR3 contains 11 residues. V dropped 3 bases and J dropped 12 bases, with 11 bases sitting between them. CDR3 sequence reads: CASSFRGVSFF. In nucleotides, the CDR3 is TGTGCCAGCAGTTTCCGGGGGGTCTCTTTCTTT.

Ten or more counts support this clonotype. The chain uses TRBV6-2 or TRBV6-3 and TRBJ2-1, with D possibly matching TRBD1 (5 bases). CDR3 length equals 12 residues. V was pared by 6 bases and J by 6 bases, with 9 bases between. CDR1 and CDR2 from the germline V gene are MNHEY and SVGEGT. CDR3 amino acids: CASRPRGNEQFF. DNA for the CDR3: TGTGCCAGCAGGCCTAGGGGCAATGAGCAGTTCTTC.

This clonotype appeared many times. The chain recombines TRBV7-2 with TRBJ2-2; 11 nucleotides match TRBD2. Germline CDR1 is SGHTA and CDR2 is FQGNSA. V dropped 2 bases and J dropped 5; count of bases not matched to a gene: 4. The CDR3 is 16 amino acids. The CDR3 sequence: CASSLISGGGTGELFF. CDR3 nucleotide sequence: TGTGCCAGCAGCTTAATTAGCGGGGGGGGGACCGGGGAGCTGTTTTTT. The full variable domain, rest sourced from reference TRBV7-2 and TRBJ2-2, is GAGVSQSPSNKVTEKGKDVELRCDPISGHTALYWYRQSLGQGLEFLIYFQGNSAPDKSGLPSDRFSAERTGGSVSTLTIQRTQQEDSAVYLCASSLISGGGTGELFFGEGSRLTVL.

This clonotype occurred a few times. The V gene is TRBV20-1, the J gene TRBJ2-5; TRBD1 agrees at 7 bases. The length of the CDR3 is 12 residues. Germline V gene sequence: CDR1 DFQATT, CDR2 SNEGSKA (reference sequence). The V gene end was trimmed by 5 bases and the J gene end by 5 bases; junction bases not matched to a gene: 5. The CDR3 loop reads CSASTGLETQYF. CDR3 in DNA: TGCAGTGCTTCGACAGGGTTGGAGACCCAGTACTTC.

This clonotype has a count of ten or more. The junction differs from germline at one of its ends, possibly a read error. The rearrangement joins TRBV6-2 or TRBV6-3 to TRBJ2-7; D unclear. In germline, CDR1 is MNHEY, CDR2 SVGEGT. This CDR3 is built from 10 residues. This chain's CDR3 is CATSQYEQYF. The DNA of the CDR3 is TGTGCCACCAGTCAATACGAGCAGTACTTC.

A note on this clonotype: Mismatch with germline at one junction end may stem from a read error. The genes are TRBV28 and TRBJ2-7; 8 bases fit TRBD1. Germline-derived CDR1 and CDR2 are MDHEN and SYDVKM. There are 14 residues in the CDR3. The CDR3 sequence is CASSFVDRAYELYF. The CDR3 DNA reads TGTGCCAGCAGTTTTGTGGACAGGGCCTACGAGCTGTACTTC.